This TCR beta chain was profiled in a study of T-cell reconstitution after alpha-beta-depleted transplantation in children. Germline CDR1 reads SEHNR; CDR2 reads FQNEAQ (reference sequence). V was clipped by 3 bases and J by 6 bases, with 20 bases between them. The CDR3 contains 16 residues. As it was prepared, the TCRbeta library received unique molecular identifiers. MiXCR, applied by TCRdb to the PCR reads, yields one record per CDR3 protein. Of some 500,000 distinct CDR3 sequences listed, about 30% are singletons. The clonotype comes from a human donor who donated a stem cell graft to a child with aplastic anemia. This chain uses TRBV7-9 with TRBJ2-5; D tentatively fits TRBD1 or TRBD2 (5 bases each). The sample in question was PBMCs from the stem cell graft donor, obtained from the stem cell graft. CDR3 amino acids: CASSLYIVGVRKTQYF. CDR3 sequence (DNA): TGTGCCAGCAGCTTGTATATCGTGGGGGTTCGAAAGACCCAGTACTTC.